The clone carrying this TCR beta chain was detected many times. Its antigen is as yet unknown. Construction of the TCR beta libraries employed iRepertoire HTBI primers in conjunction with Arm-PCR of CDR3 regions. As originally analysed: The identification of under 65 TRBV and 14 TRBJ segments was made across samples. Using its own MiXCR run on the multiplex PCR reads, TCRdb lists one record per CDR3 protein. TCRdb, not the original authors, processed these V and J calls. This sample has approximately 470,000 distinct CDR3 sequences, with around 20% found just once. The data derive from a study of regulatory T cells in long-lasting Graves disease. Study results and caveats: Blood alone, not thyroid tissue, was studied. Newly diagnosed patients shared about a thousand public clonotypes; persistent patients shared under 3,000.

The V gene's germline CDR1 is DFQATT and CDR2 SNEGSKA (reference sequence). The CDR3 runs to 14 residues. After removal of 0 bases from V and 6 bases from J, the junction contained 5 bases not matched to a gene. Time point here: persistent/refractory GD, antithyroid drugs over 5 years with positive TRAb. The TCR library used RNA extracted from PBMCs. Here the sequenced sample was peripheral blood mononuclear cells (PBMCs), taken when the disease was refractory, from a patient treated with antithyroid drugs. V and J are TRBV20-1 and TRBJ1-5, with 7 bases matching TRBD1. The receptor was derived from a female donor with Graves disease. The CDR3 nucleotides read TGCAGTGCTAGAGACCGACAGGGTGGTCAGCCCCAGCATTTT. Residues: CSARDRQGGQPQHF.